This T cell receptor (beta chain) was observed in a study of CD8 T cells in Susac syndrome. Whole-study context: Patients with Susac syndrome were therapy-naive, treated with corticosteroids, or treated with intravenous immunoglobulin alone when blood was collected. Points from the study as a whole: The CD4+ T cell repertoires of Susac syndrome were found to show no clonal expansion.

Bulk CD8+ and CD4+ cells came from magnetic negative isolation; CD8+ TEMRA by FACS. cDNA came from approximately 0.5 to 1 ug RNA primed by random hexamers. A multiplex approach, immunoSEQ multiplex PCR, amplified TCR beta CDR3 across 54 Vbeta and 13 Jbeta. A single record per CDR3 protein comes from TCRdb applying MiXCR to the immunoSEQ multiplex PCR reads. The sample includes 100,000 or so distinct CDR3 sequences, roughly 94% seen only once; the top ten take roughly 0.3%. About this clonotype itself: Its target is unknown.

CDR3 size: 13 residues. Germline CDR1 and CDR2: SNHLY and FYNNEI. Losses at the gene ends were 2 bases for V and 7 bases for J; bases not matched to a gene: 3. V and J are TRBV2 and TRBJ1-2; 8 positions agree with TRBD1. Sequencing input: CD4+ T cells from PBMCs. The clonotype comes from a human donor with Susac syndrome. The CDR3 DNA reads as TGTGCCAGCAGTGAACAGGGGGCAAGTGGCTACACCTTC. Its translation is CASSEQGASGYTF.